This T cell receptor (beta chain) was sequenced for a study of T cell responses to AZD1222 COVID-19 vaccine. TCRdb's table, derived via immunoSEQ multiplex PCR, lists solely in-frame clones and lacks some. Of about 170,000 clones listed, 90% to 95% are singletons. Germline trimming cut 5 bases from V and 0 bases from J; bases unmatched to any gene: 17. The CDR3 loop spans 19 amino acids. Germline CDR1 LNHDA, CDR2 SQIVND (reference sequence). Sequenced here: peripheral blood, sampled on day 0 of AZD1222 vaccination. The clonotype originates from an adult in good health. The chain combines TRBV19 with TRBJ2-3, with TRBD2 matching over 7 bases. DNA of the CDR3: TGTGCCAGTAGTTCCTTTTTTCAAGGCGCGGGGGTGAGCACAGATACGCAGTATTTT. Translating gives CASSSFFQGAGVSTDTQYF.